Below, one TCR beta chain is given with its context. This sample is drawn from a study of blood T cell repertoires in COVID-19. Overall study: Sources were T cells, B-cell-depleted T cells, or PBMCs; the material itself was cDNA or gDNA.

The Seattle site enrolled patients during active infection and followed them longitudinally. Looked up from germline, CDR1 is SNHLY and CDR2 is FYNNEI. V lost 4 bases, J lost 2 bases, and 8 bases stayed unmatched. The length of the CDR3 is 17 residues. Original data processing: Researchers report that nucleated cell counts were estimated from reference gene primer amplification. Here immunoSEQ multiplex PCR was the method, and the copy in TCRdb shows in-frame clones only, minus some. That table is the source of V, J and clone size, and D and trimming were worked out from the DNA. The sample has fewer than 300,000 clones, roughly 83% seen once; the top ten hold more than 1.4%.

The chain recombines TRBV2 with TRBJ1-4; 9 bases map to TRBD1. The sample consisted of peripheral blood. The TCR sequence derives from a human donor with COVID-19, enrolled during active disease. The donor label of this sample is uncertain. The CDR3: CASSAPTGGWTNEKLFF. The CDR3 region has the DNA TGTGCCAGCAGTGCACCAACAGGGGGCTGGACTAATGAAAAACTGTTTTTT.